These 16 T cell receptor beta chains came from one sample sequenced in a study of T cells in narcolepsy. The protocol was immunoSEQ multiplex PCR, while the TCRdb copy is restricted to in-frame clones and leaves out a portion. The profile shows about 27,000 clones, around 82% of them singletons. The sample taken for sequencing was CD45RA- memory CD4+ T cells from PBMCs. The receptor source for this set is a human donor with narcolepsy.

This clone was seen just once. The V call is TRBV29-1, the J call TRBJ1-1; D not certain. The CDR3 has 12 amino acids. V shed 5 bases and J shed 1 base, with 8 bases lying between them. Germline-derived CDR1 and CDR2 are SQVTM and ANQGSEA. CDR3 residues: CSVTRRNTEAFF. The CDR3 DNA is TGCAGCGTTACGAGGAGGAACACTGAAGCTTTCTTT.

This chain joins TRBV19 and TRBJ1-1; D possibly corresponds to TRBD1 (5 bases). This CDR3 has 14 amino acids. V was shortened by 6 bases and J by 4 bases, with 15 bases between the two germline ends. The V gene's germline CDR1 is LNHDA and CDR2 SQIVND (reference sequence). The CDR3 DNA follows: TGTGCCAGTAGCCGCGGGGGAAGGGGCACTGAAGCTTTCTTT. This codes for CASSRGGRGTEAFF. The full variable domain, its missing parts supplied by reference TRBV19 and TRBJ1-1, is DGGITQSPKYLFRKEGQNVTLSCEQNLNHDAMYWYRQDPGQGLRLIYYSQIVNDFQKGDIAEGYSVSREKKESFPLTVTSAQKNPTAFYLCASSRGGRGTEAFFGQGTRLTVV.

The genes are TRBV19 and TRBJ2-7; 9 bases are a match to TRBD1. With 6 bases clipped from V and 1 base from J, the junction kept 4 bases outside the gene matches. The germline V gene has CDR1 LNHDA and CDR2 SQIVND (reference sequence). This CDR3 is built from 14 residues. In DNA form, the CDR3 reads TGTGCCAGTAGGGGGACAGGGTTATCCTACGAGCAGTACTTC. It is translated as CASRGTGLSYEQYF.

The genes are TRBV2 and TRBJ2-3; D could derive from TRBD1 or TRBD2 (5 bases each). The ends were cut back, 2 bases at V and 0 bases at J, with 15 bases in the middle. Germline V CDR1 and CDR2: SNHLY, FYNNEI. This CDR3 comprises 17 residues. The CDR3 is CASSERGASPSTDTQYF. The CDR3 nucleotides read TGTGCCAGCAGTGAAAGGGGAGCTAGTCCTAGCACAGATACGCAGTATTTT. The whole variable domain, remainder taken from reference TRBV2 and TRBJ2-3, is EPEVTQTPSHQVTQMGQEVILRCVPISNHLYFYWYRQILGQKVEFLVSFYNNEISEKSEIFDDQFSVERPDGSNFTLKIRSTKLEDSAMYFCASSERGASPSTDTQYFGPGTRLTVL.

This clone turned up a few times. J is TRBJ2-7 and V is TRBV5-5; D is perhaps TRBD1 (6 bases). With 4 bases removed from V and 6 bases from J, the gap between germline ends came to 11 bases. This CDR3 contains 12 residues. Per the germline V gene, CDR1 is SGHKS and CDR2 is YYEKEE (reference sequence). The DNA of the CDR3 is TGTGCCAGCAGCCTTACAGGGCTCGAGCAGTACTTC. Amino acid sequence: CASSLTGLEQYF.

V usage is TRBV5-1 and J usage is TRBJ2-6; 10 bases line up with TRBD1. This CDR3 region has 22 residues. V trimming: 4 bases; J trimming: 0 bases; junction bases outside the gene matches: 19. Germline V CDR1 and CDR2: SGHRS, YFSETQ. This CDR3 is CASSHAYRDRGWGVSGANVLTF. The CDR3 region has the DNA TGCGCCAGCAGCCATGCCTACCGGGACAGGGGATGGGGAGTCTCTGGGGCCAACGTCCTGACTTTC. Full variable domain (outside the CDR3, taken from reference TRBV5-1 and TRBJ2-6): KAGVTQTPRYLIKTRGQQVTLSCSPISGHRSVSWYQQTPGQGLQFLFEYFSETQRNKGNFPGRFSGRQFSNSRSEMNVSTLELGDSALYLCASSHAYRDRGWGVSGANVLTFGAGSRLTVL.

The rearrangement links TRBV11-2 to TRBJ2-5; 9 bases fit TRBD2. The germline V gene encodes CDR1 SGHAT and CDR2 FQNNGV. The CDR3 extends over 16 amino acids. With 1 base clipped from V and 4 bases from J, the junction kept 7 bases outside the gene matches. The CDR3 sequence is CASSLVGGGAPETQYF. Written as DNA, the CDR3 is TGTGCCAGCAGCTTAGTCGGCGGGGGGGCCCCAGAGACCCAGTACTTC.

CDR3 region: CASGREAGELFF. The CDR3 DNA is TGTGCTAGTGGTAGGGAAGCCGGGGAGCTGTTTTTT. This sequence joins TRBV12-5 and TRBJ2-2, with D unclear. V lost 5 bases to trimming and J lost 6 bases, with 7 bases between them. CDR3 size: 12 residues. Germline V gene sequence: CDR1 LGHNT, CDR2 FRNRAP.

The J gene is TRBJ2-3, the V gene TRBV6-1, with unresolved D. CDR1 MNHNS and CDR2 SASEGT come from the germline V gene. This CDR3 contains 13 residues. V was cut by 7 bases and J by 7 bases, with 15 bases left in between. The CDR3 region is CASTTFAFHTQYF. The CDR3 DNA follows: TGTGCCAGCACCACTTTCGCCTTTCATACGCAGTATTTT.

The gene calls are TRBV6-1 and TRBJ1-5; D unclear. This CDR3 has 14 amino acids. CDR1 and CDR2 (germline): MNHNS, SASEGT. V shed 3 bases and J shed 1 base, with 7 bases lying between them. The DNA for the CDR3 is TGTGCCAGCAGTGATAGACGGAGCAATCAGCCCCAGCATTTT. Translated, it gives CASSDRRSNQPQHF.

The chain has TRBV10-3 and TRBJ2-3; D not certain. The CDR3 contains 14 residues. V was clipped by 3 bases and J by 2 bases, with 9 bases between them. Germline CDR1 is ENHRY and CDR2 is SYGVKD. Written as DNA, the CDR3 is TGTGCCATCAGTGATCTACAGACCACAGATACGCAGTATTTT. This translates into CAISDLQTTDTQYF.

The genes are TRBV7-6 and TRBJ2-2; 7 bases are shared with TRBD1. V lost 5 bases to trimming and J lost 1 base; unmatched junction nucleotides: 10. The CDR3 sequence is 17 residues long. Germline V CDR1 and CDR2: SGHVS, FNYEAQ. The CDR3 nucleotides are TGTGCCAGCAGCCCGACGCCCCAGGGGGTGAACACCGGGGAGCTGTTTTTT. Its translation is CASSPTPQGVNTGELFF.

The CDR3 DNA follows: TGTGCCAGCAGTTTATCTCCAGGTCGGTCACCCCTCCACTTT. The encoded protein is CASSLSPGRSPLHF. The V and J genes are TRBV27 and TRBJ1-6; the D is unclear. V lost 0 bases and J 10 bases, leaving 10 bases between the germline ends. Germline V gene sequence: CDR1 MNHEY, CDR2 SMNVEV (reference sequence). There are 14 residues in the CDR3.

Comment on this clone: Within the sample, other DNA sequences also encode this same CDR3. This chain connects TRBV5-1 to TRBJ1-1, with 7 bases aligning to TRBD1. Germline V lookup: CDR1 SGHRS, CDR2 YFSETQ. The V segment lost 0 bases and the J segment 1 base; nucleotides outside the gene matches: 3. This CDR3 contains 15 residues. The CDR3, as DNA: TGCGCCAGCAGCTTGGGGGCAGGGGGGAACACTGAAGCTTTCTTT. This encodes CASSLGAGGNTEAFF.

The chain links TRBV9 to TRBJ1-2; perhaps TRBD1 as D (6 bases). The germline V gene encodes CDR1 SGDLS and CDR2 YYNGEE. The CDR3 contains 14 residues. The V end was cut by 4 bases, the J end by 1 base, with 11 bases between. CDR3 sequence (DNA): TGTGCCAGCAGCCCCAGGGGTCTTAACTATGGCTACACCTTC. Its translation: CASSPRGLNYGYTF.

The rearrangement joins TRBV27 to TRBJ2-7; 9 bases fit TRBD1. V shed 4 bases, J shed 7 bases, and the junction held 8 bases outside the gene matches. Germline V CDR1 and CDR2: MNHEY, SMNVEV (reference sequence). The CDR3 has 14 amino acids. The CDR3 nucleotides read TGTGCCAGCAGTTACCGGGACAGGGCTCAAGAGCAGTACTTC. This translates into CASSYRDRAQEQYF.